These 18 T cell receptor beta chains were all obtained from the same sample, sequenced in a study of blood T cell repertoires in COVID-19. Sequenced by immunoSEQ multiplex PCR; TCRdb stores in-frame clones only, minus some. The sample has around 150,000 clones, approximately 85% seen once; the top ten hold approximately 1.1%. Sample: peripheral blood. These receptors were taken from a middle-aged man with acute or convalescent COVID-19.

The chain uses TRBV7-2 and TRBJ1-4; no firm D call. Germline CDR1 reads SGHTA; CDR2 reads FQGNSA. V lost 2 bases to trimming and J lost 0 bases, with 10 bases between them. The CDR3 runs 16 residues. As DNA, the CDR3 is TGTGCCAGCAGCTTATCCGCGCGTGCAACTAATGAAAAACTGTTTTTT. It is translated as CASSLSARATNEKLFF.

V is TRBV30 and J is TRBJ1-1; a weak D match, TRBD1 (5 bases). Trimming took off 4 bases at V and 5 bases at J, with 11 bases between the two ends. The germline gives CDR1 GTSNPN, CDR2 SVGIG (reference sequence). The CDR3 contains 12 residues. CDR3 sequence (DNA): TGTGCCTGGACAGGGTATCATACTGAAGCTTTCTTT. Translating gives CAWTGYHTEAFF.

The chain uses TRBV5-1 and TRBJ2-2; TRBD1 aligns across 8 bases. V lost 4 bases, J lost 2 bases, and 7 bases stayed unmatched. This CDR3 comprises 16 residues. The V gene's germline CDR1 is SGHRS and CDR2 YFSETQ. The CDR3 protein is CASSTDRVYNTGELFF. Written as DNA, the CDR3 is TGCGCCAGCAGCACGGACAGGGTATACAACACCGGGGAGCTGTTTTTT.

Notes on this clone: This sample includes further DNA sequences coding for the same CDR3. The CDR3 sequence is CSVLTGGTEAFF. The CDR3 coding sequence is TGCAGCGTTTTGACAGGGGGAACTGAAGCTTTCTTT. The chain employs TRBV29-1 and TRBJ1-1, with 9 bases identical to TRBD1. Unmatched junction bases numbered 3, after V lost 5 bases and J lost 5 bases. There are 12 residues in the CDR3. Germline CDR1 and CDR2: SQVTM and ANQGSEA.

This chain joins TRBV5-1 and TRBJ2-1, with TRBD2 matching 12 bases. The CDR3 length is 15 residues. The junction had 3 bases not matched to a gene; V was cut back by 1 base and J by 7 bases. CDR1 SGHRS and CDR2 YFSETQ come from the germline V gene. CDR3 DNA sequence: TGCGCCAGCAGCTTGTGGACTAGCGGGGCAAATGAGCAGTTCTTC. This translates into CASSLWTSGANEQFF.

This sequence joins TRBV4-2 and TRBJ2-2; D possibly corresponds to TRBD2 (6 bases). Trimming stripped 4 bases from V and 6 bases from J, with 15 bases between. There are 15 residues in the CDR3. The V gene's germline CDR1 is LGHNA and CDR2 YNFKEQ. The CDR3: CASSPRKPGAGELFF. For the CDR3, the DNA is TGTGCCAGCAGCCCCCGGAAACCGGGGGCCGGGGAGCTGTTTTTT.

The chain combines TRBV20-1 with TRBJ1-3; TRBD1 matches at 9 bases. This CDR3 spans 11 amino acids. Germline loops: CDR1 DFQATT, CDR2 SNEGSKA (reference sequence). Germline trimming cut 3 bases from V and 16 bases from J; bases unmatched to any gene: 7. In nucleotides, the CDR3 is TGCAGTGCTAGCACCGGGACAGGGTTCTATTTT. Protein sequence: CSASTGTGFYF.

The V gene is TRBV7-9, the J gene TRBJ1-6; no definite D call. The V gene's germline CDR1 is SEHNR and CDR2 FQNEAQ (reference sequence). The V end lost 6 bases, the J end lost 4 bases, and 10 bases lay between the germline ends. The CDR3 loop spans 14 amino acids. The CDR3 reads CASSPASYNSPLHF. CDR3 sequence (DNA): TGTGCCAGCAGTCCAGCGTCATATAATTCACCCCTCCACTTT.

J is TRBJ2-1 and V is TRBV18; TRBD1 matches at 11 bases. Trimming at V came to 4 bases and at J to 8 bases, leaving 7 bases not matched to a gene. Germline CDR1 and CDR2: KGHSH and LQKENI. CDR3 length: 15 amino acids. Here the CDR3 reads CASSHGQGALDEQFF. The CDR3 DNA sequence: TGTGCCAGCTCACACGGACAGGGGGCTTTAGATGAGCAGTTCTTC.

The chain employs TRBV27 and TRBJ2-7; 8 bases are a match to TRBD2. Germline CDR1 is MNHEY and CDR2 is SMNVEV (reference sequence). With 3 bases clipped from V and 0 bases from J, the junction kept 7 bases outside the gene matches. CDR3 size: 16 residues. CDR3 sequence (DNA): TGTGCCAGCAGTTTGTCCGGGACTAGGAGCTCCTACGAGCAGTACTTC. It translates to CASSLSGTRSSYEQYF.

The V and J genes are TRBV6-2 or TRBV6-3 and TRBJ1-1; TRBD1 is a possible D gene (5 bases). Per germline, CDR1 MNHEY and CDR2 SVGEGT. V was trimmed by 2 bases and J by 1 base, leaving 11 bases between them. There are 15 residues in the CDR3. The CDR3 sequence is CASSYQGQGNTEAFF. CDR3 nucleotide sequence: TGTGCCAGCAGTTACCAGGGCCAAGGGAACACTGAAGCTTTCTTT.

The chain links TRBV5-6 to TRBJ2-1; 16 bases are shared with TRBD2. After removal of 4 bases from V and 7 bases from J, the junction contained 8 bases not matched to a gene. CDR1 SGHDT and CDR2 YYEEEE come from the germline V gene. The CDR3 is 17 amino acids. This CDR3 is CASSPGLAGGQVNEQFF. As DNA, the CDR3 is TGTGCCAGCAGCCCGGGACTAGCGGGGGGGCAGGTTAATGAGCAGTTCTTC.

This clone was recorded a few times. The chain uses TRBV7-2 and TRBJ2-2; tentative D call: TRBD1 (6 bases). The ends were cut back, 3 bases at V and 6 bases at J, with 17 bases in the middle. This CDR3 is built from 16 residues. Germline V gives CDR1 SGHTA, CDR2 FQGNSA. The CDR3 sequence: CASSFKQGFLPGELFF. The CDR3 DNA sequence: TGTGCCAGCAGCTTTAAACAGGGTTTCCTCCCCGGGGAGCTGTTTTTT.

CDR3 region: CASSQPPKDNSGANVLTF. CDR3 in DNA: TGCGCCAGCAGTCAACCGCCCAAGGACAACTCTGGGGCCAACGTCCTGACTTTC. V usage is TRBV23-1 and J usage is TRBJ2-6; possibly TRBD1 for D (5 bases). TRBV23-1 is an open reading frame whose function is uncertain. Deletions cut 2 bases from V and 0 bases from J, with 14 bases between. The CDR3 is 18 amino acids.

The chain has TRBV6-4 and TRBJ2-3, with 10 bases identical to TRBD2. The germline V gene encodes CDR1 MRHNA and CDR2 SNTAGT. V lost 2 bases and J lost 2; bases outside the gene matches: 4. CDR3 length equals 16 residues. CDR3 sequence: CASSDGLAGATDTQYF. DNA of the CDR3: TGTGCCAGCAGTGACGGGCTAGCGGGGGCCACAGATACGCAGTATTTT.

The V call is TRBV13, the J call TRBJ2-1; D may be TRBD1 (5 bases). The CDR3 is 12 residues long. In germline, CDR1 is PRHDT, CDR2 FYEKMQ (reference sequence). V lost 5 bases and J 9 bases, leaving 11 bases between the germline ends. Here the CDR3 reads CASSPRQGEQFF. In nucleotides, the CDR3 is TGTGCCAGCAGCCCCCGGCAGGGTGAGCAGTTCTTC.

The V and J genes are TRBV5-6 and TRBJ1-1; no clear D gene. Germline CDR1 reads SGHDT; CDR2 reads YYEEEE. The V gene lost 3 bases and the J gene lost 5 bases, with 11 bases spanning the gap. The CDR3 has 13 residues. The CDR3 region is CASSSRVGTEAFF. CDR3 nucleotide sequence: TGTGCCAGCAGCTCGAGGGTAGGGACTGAAGCTTTCTTT. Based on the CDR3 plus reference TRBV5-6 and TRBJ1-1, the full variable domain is DAGVTQSPTHLIKTRGQQVTLRCSPKSGHDTVSWYQQALGQGPQFIFQYYEEEERQRGNFPDRFSGHQFPNYSSELNVNALLLGDSALYLCASSSRVGTEAFFGQGTRLTVV.

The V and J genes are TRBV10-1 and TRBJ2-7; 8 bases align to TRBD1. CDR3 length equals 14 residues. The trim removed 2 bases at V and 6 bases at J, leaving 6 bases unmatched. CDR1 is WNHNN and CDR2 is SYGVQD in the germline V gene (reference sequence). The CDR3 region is CASSESRGRGEQYF. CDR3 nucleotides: TGCGCCAGCAGTGAGAGCAGGGGGCGCGGCGAGCAGTACTTC.